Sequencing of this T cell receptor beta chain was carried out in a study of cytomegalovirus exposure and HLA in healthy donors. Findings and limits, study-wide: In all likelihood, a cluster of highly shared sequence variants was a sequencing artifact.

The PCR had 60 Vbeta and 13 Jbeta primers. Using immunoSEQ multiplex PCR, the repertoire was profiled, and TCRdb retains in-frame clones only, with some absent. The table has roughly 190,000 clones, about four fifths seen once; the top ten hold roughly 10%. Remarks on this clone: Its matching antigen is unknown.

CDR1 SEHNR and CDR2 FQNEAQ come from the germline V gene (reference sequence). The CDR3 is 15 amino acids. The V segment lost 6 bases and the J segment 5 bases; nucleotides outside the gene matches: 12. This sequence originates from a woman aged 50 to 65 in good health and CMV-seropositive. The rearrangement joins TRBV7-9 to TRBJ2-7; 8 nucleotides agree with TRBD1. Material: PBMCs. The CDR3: CASRPGTGRSNEQYF. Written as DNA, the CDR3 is TGTGCCAGCAGACCCGGGACAGGCCGTTCTAACGAGCAGTACTTC.